This T cell receptor (beta chain) stems from a study of CD8 T cells in ankylosing spondylitis. The junction had 14 bases not matched to a gene; V was cut back by 6 bases and J by 10 bases. Germline CDR1 reads SQVTM; CDR2 reads ANQGSEA. CDR3 length: 15 amino acids. Concerning this clonotype: Its specificity is unknown.

Study-level results: Earlier authors reported some of these motif variants in reactive arthritis synovial fluid and blood. Clones tied to disease were said to be significantly enriched in matched ankylosing spondylitis synovial fluid. Disease-associated clonotypes exhibited CD8+ identity and were relatively infrequent in peripheral blood. What appeared characteristic of ankylosing spondylitis blood was a TCR beta motif of eight or nine highly homologous variants.

Quantitative 5'-RACE with molecular barcodes produced the TCR beta libraries. A single record per CDR3 protein comes from TCRdb applying MiXCR to the 5' RACE reads. Among just under 550,000 distinct CDR3 sequences listed, about 13% were seen once. This sequence joins TRBV29-1 and TRBJ2-1, with 11 bases fitting TRBD2. The receptor comes from a male donor with ankylosing spondylitis. Sequencing input: blood, either unsorted or a sorted T cell fraction (not recorded which). CDR3 residues: CSVAVGLAGGVEQFF. The CDR3, as DNA: TGCAGCGTAGCTGTAGGACTAGCGGGTGGGGTGGAGCAGTTCTTC.